This T cell receptor (beta chain) was obtained from a study of blood T cell repertoires in COVID-19. Background on the study: Spain, Italy and the United States supplied samples that represented acute and convalescent COVID-19. T cells, B-cell-depleted T cells, or PBMCs provided the cDNA or gDNA that served as material.

During active infection, Seattle patients enrolled and were then monitored through disease. In the authors' methods: Amplification of reference gene primers was used by the study to estimate nucleated cell counts. Assay used: immunoSEQ multiplex PCR; TCRdb lists only in-frame clones, some missing. V and J calls and clone size are copied from that table; D and trimming were computed from the DNA. The data show a few hundred thousand clones, roughly nine tenths seen once. In its sample, this clone was seen a few times. The CDR3 has 16 amino acids. The germline V gene encodes CDR1 SNHLY and CDR2 FYNNEI. The V end lost 4 bases, the J end lost 0 bases, and 13 bases lay between the germline ends.

Sequenced material: peripheral blood. The chain joins TRBV2 to TRBJ2-1; D unresolved. The sequence came from a woman younger than 45 with COVID-19, enrolled during active disease. DNA for the CDR3: TGTGCCAGCAGTGCCGGTTTCCGAGGCTCCTACAATGAGCAGTTCTTC. This sequence encodes CASSAGFRGSYNEQFF.